This entry features one T cell receptor beta chain sequence. This entry belongs to a study of blood T cell repertoires in COVID-19. For the study at large: T cells, B-cell-depleted T cells, or PBMCs supplied cDNA or gDNA.

Profiling relied on immunoSEQ multiplex PCR, and the TCRdb table lists in-frame clones only, not all of them. The data show about 74,000 clones, more than 90% seen once. V dropped 2 bases and J dropped 3; count of bases not matched to a gene: 3. There are 15 residues in the CDR3. CDR1 and CDR2 from the germline V gene are MNHEY and SMNVEV (reference sequence). The clonotype originates from a man over 45 with acute or convalescent COVID-19. Specimen: peripheral blood. The chain employs TRBV27 and TRBJ2-5; 10 nucleotides agree with TRBD1. The CDR3 DNA is TGTGCCAGCAGTTTAGCGGGACAGGGGAAAGAGACCCAGTACTTC. Translating it yields CASSLAGQGKETQYF.